This T cell receptor beta chain was captured in a study of beta chain features in type 1 diabetes. Study results and limitations: Compared to healthy donors, patients appeared to have naive, central memory and Treg TCRB repertoires that were more alike. Whether TCRB rearrangement is influenced by HLA type was left unresolved in this analysis. All four CD4+ subsets from Type 1 diabetes patients carried moderately but significantly shorter TCRB CDR3s.

The germline V gene has CDR1 GTSNPN and CDR2 SVGIG (reference sequence). CDR3 length: 15 residues. Trimming took 2 bases from V and 7 from J, leaving 18 bases between them. The investigators reverse transcribed all of the isolated RNA, so they sequenced expressed TCRB transcripts. The repertoire was sequenced with immunoSEQ multiplex PCR; TCRdb's copy has only in-frame clones and lacks some. This sample has 400,000 or so clones, with roughly 12% found just once. On this clone: Its target is unknown.

The sequencing input was naive CD4+ T cells from blood. The chain combines TRBV30 with TRBJ1-5, with TRBD1 as a possible D gene (6 bases). This TCR came from a woman between 18 and 29 years old with type 1 diabetes. The CDR3 loop is CAWSWAGERGQPQHF. The CDR3, as DNA: TGTGCCTGGAGTTGGGCAGGGGAAAGGGGCCAGCCCCAGCATTTT.